This TCR beta chain was observed in a study of regulatory T cells in long-lasting Graves disease. This sample's time point: persistent/refractory GD, antithyroid drugs over 5 years with positive TRAb. Researchers made the TCR library from RNA that was extracted from PBMCs. In its sample, this clonotype was seen many times. TCR beta libraries were built with iRepertoire HTBI primers and Arm-PCR of CDR3 regions. TCRdb reprocessed the multiplex PCR reads with MiXCR, giving one entry per CDR3 protein. The table shows roughly 400,000 distinct CDR3 sequences, with 21% occurring only once. The trim removed 8 bases at V and 1 base at J, leaving 6 bases unmatched. The CDR3 is made up of 15 amino acids. From germline, CDR1 is ENHRY and CDR2 SYGVKD.

Sequences were derived from peripheral blood mononuclear cells (PBMCs), sampled when the disease was refractory, from a patient treated with antithyroid drugs. The chain recombines TRBV10-3 with TRBJ2-7; 12 bases line up with TRBD2. The clonotype was recovered from a female donor with Graves disease. CDR3 nucleotides: TGTGCCATCTCCTCCGGACTAGCGGGATCCTACGAGCAGTACTTC. It yields the protein CAISSGLAGSYEQYF.